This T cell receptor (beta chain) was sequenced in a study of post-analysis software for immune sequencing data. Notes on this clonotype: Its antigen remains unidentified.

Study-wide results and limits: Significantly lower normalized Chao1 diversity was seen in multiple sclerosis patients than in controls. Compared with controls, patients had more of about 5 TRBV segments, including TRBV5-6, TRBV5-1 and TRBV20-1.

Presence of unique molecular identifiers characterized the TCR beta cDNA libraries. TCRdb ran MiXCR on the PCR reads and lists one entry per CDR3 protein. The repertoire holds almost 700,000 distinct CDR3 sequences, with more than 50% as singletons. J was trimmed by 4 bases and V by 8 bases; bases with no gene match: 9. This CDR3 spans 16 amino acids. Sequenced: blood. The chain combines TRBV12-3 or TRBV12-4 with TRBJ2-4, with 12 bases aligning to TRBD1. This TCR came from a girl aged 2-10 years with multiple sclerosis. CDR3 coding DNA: TGTGCCAGCGCCGGGACAGGGGGCCTCTTGAAAAACATTCAGTACTTC. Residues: CASAGTGGLLKNIQYF.